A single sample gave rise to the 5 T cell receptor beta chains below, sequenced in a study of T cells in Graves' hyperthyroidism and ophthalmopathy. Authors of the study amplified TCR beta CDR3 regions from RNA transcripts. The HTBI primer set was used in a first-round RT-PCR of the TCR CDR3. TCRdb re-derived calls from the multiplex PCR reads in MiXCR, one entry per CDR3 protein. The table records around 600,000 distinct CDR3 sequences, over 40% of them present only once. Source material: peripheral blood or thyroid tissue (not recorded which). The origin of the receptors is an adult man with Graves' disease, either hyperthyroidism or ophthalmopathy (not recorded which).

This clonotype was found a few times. CDR3 in amino acids: CASSPRTSDNSPLHF. In DNA, the CDR3 is TGTGCCAGCAGCCCCCGAACGTCTGACAATTCACCCCTCCACTTT. This rearrangement joins TRBV5-4 to TRBJ1-6; D is unclear. Looked up from germline, CDR1 is SGHNT and CDR2 is YYREEE (reference sequence). V was shortened by 4 bases and J by 7 bases, with 15 bases between the two germline ends. This CDR3 has 15 amino acids.

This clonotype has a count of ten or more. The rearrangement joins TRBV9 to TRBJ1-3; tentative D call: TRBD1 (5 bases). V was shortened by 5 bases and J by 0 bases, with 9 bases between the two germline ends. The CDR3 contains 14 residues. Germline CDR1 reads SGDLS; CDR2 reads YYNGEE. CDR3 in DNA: TGTGCCAGCAGTGCCACAGGCTCTGGAAACACCATATATTTT. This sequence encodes CASSATGSGNTIYF.

The CDR3 region is CASSLSSPSNTGELFF. The CDR3 coding sequence is TGCGCCAGCAGCTTATCTAGCCCATCGAACACCGGGGAGCTGTTTTTT. J is TRBJ2-2 and V is TRBV5-1; a possible D gene is TRBD2 (5 bases). Germline values: CDR1 SGHRS, CDR2 YFSETQ. The CDR3 runs to 16 residues. The germline V and J ends were trimmed by 2 bases and 0 bases, with 11 bases remaining between them.

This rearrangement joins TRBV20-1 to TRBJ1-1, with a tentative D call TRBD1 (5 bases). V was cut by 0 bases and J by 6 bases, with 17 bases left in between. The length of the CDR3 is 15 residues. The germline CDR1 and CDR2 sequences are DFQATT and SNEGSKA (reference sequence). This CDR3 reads CSARDLGGVRPEAFF. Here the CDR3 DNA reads TGCAGTGCTAGAGATCTGGGGGGGGTTCGGCCTGAAGCTTTCTTT.

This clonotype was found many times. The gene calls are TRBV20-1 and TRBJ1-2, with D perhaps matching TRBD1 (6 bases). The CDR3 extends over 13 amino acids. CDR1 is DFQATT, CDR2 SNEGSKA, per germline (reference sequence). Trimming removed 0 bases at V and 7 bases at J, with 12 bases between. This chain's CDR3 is CSARDSQGRGYTF. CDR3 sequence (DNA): TGCAGTGCTAGAGACTCACAGGGTCGTGGCTACACCTTC.